This record covers a single TCR beta chain. This sample was included in a study of CD4+ T cells in melanoma. Only in-frame clones appear in the TCRdb table, and some are missing; sequencing was by immunoSEQ multiplex PCR. The sample has some 150,000 clones; 85% to 95% are singletons. V was pared by 5 bases and J by 4 bases, with 6 bases between. The CDR3 has 11 residues. The V gene's germline CDR1 is MNHNS and CDR2 SASEGT. The clonotype comes from a human donor with melanoma. V is TRBV6-1 and J is TRBJ2-7, with D uncertain. CDR3 region: CASSSFYEQYF. In DNA, the CDR3 is TGTGCCAGCAGTTCTTTTTACGAGCAGTACTTC.